This TCR beta chain comes out of a study of OX40 agonist ivuxolimab in advanced cancers. Overall study context: Given to patients was ivuxolimab, an agonistic anti-OX40 (CD134) antibody.

Study-level results: Expanded clones tended on average to be more numerous among CD8+ T cells than CD4+.

The repertoire was sequenced with immunoSEQ multiplex PCR; TCRdb's copy has only in-frame clones and lacks some. The sample shows 30,000 or so clones, around 80% of them seen only once. This clone was found once. As yet, its antigen is unknown. Blood specimens came from baseline, cycle 4 day 1, and cycle 7 day 1. This sequence originates from an adult with an advanced solid tumor such as melanoma, head and neck, liver or kidney cancer. Sequenced here: CD4+ or CD8+ T cells sorted from blood, sampled in a trial of the OX40 agonist ivuxolimab.

The CDR3 bases are TGTGCCAGCAGTTCCCGGGACAGGGATGGCTACACCTTC. This gives the protein CASSSRDRDGYTF. This chain links TRBV25-1 with TRBJ1-2; TRBD1 matches at 9 bases. V shed 5 bases, J shed 6 bases, and the junction held 4 bases outside the gene matches. This CDR3 has 13 amino acids. Germline V gene sequence: CDR1 MGHDK, CDR2 SYGVNS.